The 3 T cell receptor beta chains presented below share a single source sample, sequenced in a study of blood T cell repertoires in COVID-19. This table comes from immunoSEQ multiplex PCR, and its TCRdb copy is limited to in-frame clones, with some not included. The table lists under 50,000 clones, about four fifths of them singletons. Sequencing used peripheral blood. These TCRs come from a man between 65 and 80 years old with acute or convalescent COVID-19.

The chain carries TRBV27 and TRBJ1-2; D unclear. V gave up 6 bases and J gave up 5 bases, with 16 bases separating them. CDR1 and CDR2 from the germline V gene are MNHEY and SMNVEV (reference sequence). The CDR3 spans 14 residues. The CDR3 protein is CASSLGSAGYGYTF. Written as DNA, the CDR3 is TGTGCCAGCAGCTTGGGCAGCGCGGGATATGGCTACACCTTC.

In its sample, this clone was seen a few times. This sequence joins TRBV3-1 (or the pseudogene TRBV3-2) and TRBJ1-2; the D is unclear. Trimming left V 1 base short and J 3 bases short, with 9 bases between. This CDR3 region has 14 residues. Germline-derived CDR1 and CDR2 are LGHDT and YNNKEL (reference sequence). The CDR3 sequence is CASSQAGSYYGYTF. The CDR3 DNA is TGTGCCAGCAGCCAAGCGGGGTCTTACTATGGCTACACCTTC.

The J gene is TRBJ1-1, the V gene TRBV28, with 7 bases aligning to TRBD1. The CDR3 length is 16 residues. Germline CDR1 and CDR2: MDHEN and SYDVKM. The junction had 11 bases not matched to a gene; V was cut back by 3 bases and J by 4 bases. As DNA, the CDR3 is TGTGCCAGCAGTTTGGGCAGGGGGATTTTGAGCACTGAAGCTTTCTTT. Its translation: CASSLGRGILSTEAFF.